This T cell receptor (beta chain) derives from a study of shared clonotypes between healthy human individuals. Study conclusions and caveats: Clonotype sharing across donors was expected to vary with sequencing depth. Specimens sampled were limited to blood, with tissue repertoires likely differing.

With respect to this clone: No antigen is known for it.

The donors were adults (healthy and HIV-negative) with no recent acute infections or vaccinations. Germline V lookup: CDR1 SGHRS, CDR2 YFSETQ. V was shortened by 2 bases and J by 2 bases, with 12 bases between the two germline ends. The CDR3 sequence is 15 residues long. The authors ran unsorted PBMC replicate PCRs on around 270 ng DNA, approximately 31,000 T cell genomes. Sequencing used immunoSEQ multiplex PCR; TCRdb keeps in-frame clones, though not all of them. In the table there are 400,000 to 500,000 clones, 70% to 80% of which are singletons. The origin of this receptor is a woman in her 40s in good health. Some clones in this sample may be carry-over from other donors' samples. V and J are TRBV5-1 and TRBJ2-3; D gene ambiguous. The sequencing input was PBMCs. The CDR3 region is CASSFYTTTTDTQYF. Here the CDR3 DNA reads TGCGCCAGCAGCTTTTACACTACCACCACAGATACGCAGTATTTT.